These T cell receptor beta chains were read from a single sample in a study of vaccination effects on CD4 cells after COVID-19. Clones were read by immunoSEQ multiplex PCR, and TCRdb kept only the in-frame ones, dropping some. The sample lists around 69,000 clones, around 74% seen once, with approximately 1.5% in the top ten. For these TCRs, the target antigens are not known. The sample was CD4+ T cells from PBMCs cultured with HCoV-229E spike peptides, taken after COVID-19 vaccination. Source of these receptors: a human donor who received a COVID-19 vaccine. Each CDR3 is given with its conserved first and last residue. The order of the fields is CDR3 protein, J gene, V gene, clone size. Some rows have no size entry. The others give once, few or many, or a class for an expanded clone.

CDR3 protein: CASSVTSGGHNEQFF
J gene: TRBJ2-1
V gene: TRBV2
clone size: .

CDR3 protein: CASSFFTGTGHTEAFF
J gene: TRBJ1-1
V gene: TRBV11-3
clone size: .

CDR3 protein: CASSAVPGGNQPQHF
J gene: TRBJ1-5
V gene: TRBV2
clone size: .

CDR3 protein: CASSFSTGVSAEAFF
J gene: TRBJ1-1
V gene: TRBV18
clone size: .

CDR3 protein: CASSLGWRGTDTQYF
J gene: TRBJ2-3
V gene: TRBV5-1
clone size: few

CDR3 protein: CASSRDRGKYTGELFF
J gene: TRBJ2-2
V gene: TRBV13
clone size: .

CDR3 protein: CASSRVAPYGYTF
J gene: TRBJ1-2
V gene: TRBV5-5
clone size: once

CDR3 protein: CAGTGASNTEAFF
J gene: TRBJ1-1
V gene: TRBV30
clone size: .

CDR3 protein: CASSDRTGKSYNEQFF
J gene: TRBJ2-1
V gene: TRBV6-2/TRBV6-3
clone size: .

CDR3 protein: CASTLSNTGELFF
J gene: TRBJ2-2
V gene: TRBV6-6
clone size: few

CDR3 protein: CATSDPTPDRVEGTDTQYF
J gene: TRBJ2-3
V gene: TRBV24-1
clone size: once

CDR3 protein: CASSQGQGGYGYTF
J gene: TRBJ1-2
V gene: TRBV3-1/TRBV3-2
clone size: once

CDR3 protein: CASSLARGGETQYF
J gene: TRBJ2-5
V gene: TRBV5-1
clone size: .

CDR3 protein: CASSQIRGQNSPLHF
J gene: TRBJ1-6
V gene: TRBV14
clone size: .

CDR3 protein: CASRIRISTDTQYF
J gene: TRBJ2-3
V gene: TRBV6-5
clone size: few

CDR3 protein: CASIHASTDTQYF
J gene: TRBJ2-3
V gene: TRBV6-5
clone size: .

CDR3 protein: CASSEGWNTQYF
J gene: TRBJ2-3
V gene: TRBV2
clone size: once

CDR3 protein: CATSDGPYNEQFF
J gene: TRBJ2-1
V gene: TRBV24-1
clone size: .

CDR3 protein: CAISALAGDSIQYF
J gene: TRBJ2-4
V gene: TRBV2
clone size: .

CDR3 protein: CASSLNWEGEKLFF
J gene: TRBJ1-4
V gene: TRBV5-1
clone size: .

CDR3 protein: CAISEDRGDEYGYTF
J gene: TRBJ1-2
V gene: TRBV10-3
clone size: .

CDR3 protein: CASNKLAGGIETQYF
J gene: TRBJ2-5
V gene: TRBV2
clone size: .

CDR3 protein: CASSQELGRGNTEAFF
J gene: TRBJ1-1
V gene: TRBV14
clone size: once

CDR3 protein: CAISEFSSGANVLTF
J gene: TRBJ2-6
V gene: TRBV10-3
clone size: .

CDR3 protein: CASSGDRGRNEQFF
J gene: TRBJ2-1
V gene: TRBV2
clone size: few

CDR3 protein: CASTRRLAAVNEQFF
J gene: TRBJ2-1
V gene: TRBV2
clone size: .

CDR3 protein: CASSFTRFNTEAFF
J gene: TRBJ1-1
V gene: TRBV6-5
clone size: .

CDR3 protein: CASSLGAGVGNEQFF
J gene: TRBJ2-1
V gene: TRBV5-1
clone size: .

CDR3 protein: CASSLGEKSGNTIYF
J gene: TRBJ1-3
V gene: TRBV5-1
clone size: few

CDR3 protein: CASRTTGTSYNEQFF
J gene: TRBJ2-1
V gene: TRBV5-1
clone size: .

CDR3 protein: CASSVALGDIQYF
J gene: TRBJ2-4
V gene: TRBV9
clone size: .

CDR3 protein: CASRLAHAGETQYF
J gene: TRBJ2-5
V gene: TRBV10-2
clone size: .

CDR3 protein: CATSESASVPSSYNEQFF
J gene: TRBJ2-1
V gene: TRBV24-1
clone size: .

CDR3 protein: CASSLLRETQYF
J gene: TRBJ2-5
V gene: TRBV7-2
clone size: .

CDR3 protein: CASSSGPARTQYF
J gene: TRBJ2-5
V gene: TRBV7-3
clone size: .

CDR3 protein: CASSAYGGKASPLHF
J gene: TRBJ1-6
V gene: TRBV7-3
clone size: few

CDR3 protein: CSAREDSRQFF
J gene: TRBJ2-1
V gene: TRBV20-1
clone size: .

CDR3 protein: CAISAYPSGGHMNTEAFF
J gene: TRBJ1-1
V gene: TRBV10-3
clone size: once

CDR3 protein: CASSLASAGGGNIQYF
J gene: TRBJ2-4
V gene: TRBV5-6
clone size: once

CDR3 protein: CASRVQGAGNTIYF
J gene: TRBJ1-3
V gene: TRBV19
clone size: .

CDR3 protein: CATSRDLWETQYF
J gene: TRBJ2-5
V gene: TRBV15
clone size: .

CDR3 protein: CASSLFGQGDHEQFF
J gene: TRBJ2-1
V gene: TRBV5-1
clone size: few

CDR3 protein: CASNLLAGVQETQYF
J gene: TRBJ2-5
V gene: TRBV6-5
clone size: few

CDR3 protein: CASTMGQESTDTQYF
J gene: TRBJ2-3
V gene: TRBV6-6
clone size: .

CDR3 protein: CAWSSQGSQPQHF
J gene: TRBJ1-5
V gene: TRBV30
clone size: .

CDR3 protein: CASSPPPRRSSYNEQFF
J gene: TRBJ2-1
V gene: TRBV3-1/TRBV3-2
clone size: .

CDR3 protein: CATSQYPRQGTGELFF
J gene: TRBJ2-2
V gene: TRBV24-1
clone size: once

CDR3 protein: CASSRTDYNSPLHF
J gene: TRBJ1-6
V gene: TRBV5-5
clone size: .

CDR3 protein: CASSRTGEYYGYTF
J gene: TRBJ1-2
V gene: TRBV6-2/TRBV6-3
clone size: .

CDR3 protein: CASSLGQGYNEQFF
J gene: TRBJ2-1
V gene: TRBV5-1
clone size: few

CDR3 protein: CASSRGARQPQHF
J gene: TRBJ1-5
V gene: TRBV27
clone size: few

CDR3 protein: CASSFQTGAEGRFRAFF
J gene: TRBJ1-1
V gene: TRBV5-1
clone size: .

CDR3 protein: CASSSDRSAGELFF
J gene: TRBJ2-2
V gene: TRBV6-4
clone size: .

CDR3 protein: CATSETGLGQETQYF
J gene: TRBJ2-5
V gene: TRBV24-1
clone size: .

CDR3 protein: CASSQDRANEKLFF
J gene: TRBJ1-4
V gene: TRBV14
clone size: .